The 8 T cell receptor beta chains in this list originate from one sample, sequenced in a study of response to subunit inactivated influenza vaccine. TCRdb redid the calling of the RT-PCR reads with MiXCR, one entry per CDR3 protein. Altogether 590,000 or so distinct CDR3 sequences are present, around 15% being singletons, with the ten largest covering 7.5% to 9%. The sequencing here drew on PBMCs from blood, taken roughly 15 days before vaccination. These receptors were collected from a man aged 45-65 years who received an inactivated influenza vaccine.

The chain joins TRBV29-1 to TRBJ2-5; TRBD1 matches at 7 bases. CDR3 length: 12 residues. Germline loops: CDR1 SQVTM, CDR2 ANQGSEA. Trimming took 3 bases from V and 4 from J; bases not matched to a gene: 2. The CDR3 coding sequence is TGCAGCGTTGATGCAGGGGGAGAGACCCAGTACTTC. Amino acid sequence: CSVDAGGETQYF.

This rearrangement joins TRBV28 to TRBJ2-3; D uncertain. V shed 3 bases and J shed 0 bases, with 10 bases lying between them. This CDR3 has 15 residues. Per the germline V gene, CDR1 is MDHEN and CDR2 is SYDVKM. The CDR3: CASSFPTSSTDTQYF. In DNA form, the CDR3 reads TGTGCCAGCAGTTTTCCGACCTCTAGCACAGATACGCAGTATTTT.

This rearrangement joins TRBV28 to TRBJ2-7; TRBD1 matches at 9 bases. The V gene's germline CDR1 is MDHEN and CDR2 SYDVKM. The CDR3 consists of 14 residues. The ends lost 5 bases at V and 4 bases at J; junction bases unmatched: 6. Here the CDR3 reads CASSRDRVLYEQYF. In nucleotides, the CDR3 is TGTGCCAGCAGTCGGGACAGGGTATTATACGAGCAGTACTTC. Supplemented by reference TRBV28 and TRBJ2-7, the full variable domain reads DVKVTQSSRYLVKRTGEKVFLECVQDMDHENMFWYRQDPGLGLRLIYFSYDVKMKEKGDIPEGYSVSREKKERFSLILESASTNQTSMYLCASSRDRVLYEQYFGPGTRLTVT.

The chain recombines TRBV9 with TRBJ2-5; no clear D gene. Germline V gene lookup returns CDR1 SGDLS and CDR2 YYNGEE. The CDR3 totals 16 residues. V lost 4 bases, J lost 2 bases, and 18 bases lay in between. The CDR3 loop is CASSSRYGSRQETQYF. In DNA form, the CDR3 reads TGTGCCAGCAGCTCCCGGTACGGCAGTCGACAAGAGACCCAGTACTTC.

This clonotype came up many times. The V call is TRBV18, the J call TRBJ2-3, with 7 bases that match TRBD2. The CDR3 length is 14 residues. V shed 0 bases, J shed 6 bases, and the junction held 3 bases outside the gene matches. CDR1 KGHSH and CDR2 LQKENI come from the germline V gene. CDR3 sequence: CASSPPTSRDTQYF. CDR3 bases: TGTGCCAGCTCACCACCGACTAGCCGGGATACGCAGTATTTT.

The table lists this clonotype with a few counts. The genes are TRBV28 and TRBJ2-1; 10 bases fit TRBD2. With 7 bases clipped from V and 6 bases from J, the junction kept 15 bases outside the gene matches. The CDR3 totals 17 residues. Per germline, CDR1 MDHEN and CDR2 SYDVKM. CDR3 DNA sequence: TGTGCCAGCACTCTGCGTCAGAAACTAGCGGGGTTCAATGAGCAGTTCTTC. Translating gives CASTLRQKLAGFNEQFF.

This clonotype has more than one count but fewer than ten. This chain joins TRBV6-2 or TRBV6-3 and TRBJ1-1; D is unclear. Germline lookup yields CDR1 MNHEY and CDR2 SVGEGT. Between the trimmed V and J ends, which lost 2 bases and 6 bases, there was a span of 4 bases. The CDR3 runs 11 residues. CDR3 bases: TGTGCCAGCAGTTACACCGCTGAAGCTTTCTTT. Translation: CASSYTAEAFF.

This clonotype was detected a few times. CDR3 protein: CASSRRSGAYEQYF. Written as DNA, the CDR3 is TGTGCCAGCAGTCGGCGCTCCGGGGCCTACGAGCAGTACTTC. The V call is TRBV6-2 or TRBV6-3, the J call TRBJ2-7; possible D gene TRBD2, 5 bases. The CDR3 is 14 amino acids. Trimming removed 5 bases at V and 2 bases at J, with 13 bases between. The germline gives CDR1 MNHEY, CDR2 SVGEGT.